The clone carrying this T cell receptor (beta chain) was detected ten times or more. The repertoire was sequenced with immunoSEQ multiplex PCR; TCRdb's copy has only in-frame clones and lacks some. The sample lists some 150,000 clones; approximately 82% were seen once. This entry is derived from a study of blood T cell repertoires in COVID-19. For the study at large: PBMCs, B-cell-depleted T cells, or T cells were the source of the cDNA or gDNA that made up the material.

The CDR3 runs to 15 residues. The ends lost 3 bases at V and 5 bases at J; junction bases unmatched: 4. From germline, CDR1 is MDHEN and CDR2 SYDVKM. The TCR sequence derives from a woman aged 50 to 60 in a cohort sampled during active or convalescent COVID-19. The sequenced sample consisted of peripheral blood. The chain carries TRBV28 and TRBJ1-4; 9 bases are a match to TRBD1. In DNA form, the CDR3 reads TGTGCCAGCAGTTTCGAGACAGGGGGAAATGAAAAACTGTTTTTT. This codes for CASSFETGGNEKLFF.